This TCR beta chain emerged from a study of shared clonotypes between healthy human individuals. Germline CDR1 and CDR2: MNHEY and SVGAGI. The CDR3 runs 13 residues. V lost 5 bases and J 0 bases, leaving 7 bases between the germline ends. Produced via immunoSEQ multiplex PCR; TCRdb's table is partial and in-frame only. Seen here are 1,400,000 or so clones, just under 99% observed once, and the top ten hold about 0.4%. The clonotype originates from a man aged 25 to 40 in good health. The gene calls are TRBV6-5 and TRBJ1-1, with TRBD1 as a possible D gene (6 bases). Sequencing input: naive CD4+ T cells sorted from blood. As to subset: CD45RA+ positively selected. The CDR3 DNA reads TGTGCCAGCAGTGGGACAATGAACACTGAAGCTTTCTTT. Amino acids: CASSGTMNTEAFF.